This TCR beta chain derives from a study of control samples from healthy donors and cancer patients. Repertoires were generated with immunoSEQ multiplex PCR, while TCRdb's copy carries only in-frame clones and drops some. The sample holds about 100,000 clones; about 88% are singletons and the top ten take approximately 20%. The V gene's germline CDR1 is MDHEN and CDR2 SYDVKM. The V end lost 6 bases, the J end lost 5 bases, and 16 bases lay between the germline ends. The CDR3 totals 14 residues. The rearrangement links TRBV28 to TRBJ2-5, with D possibly being TRBD2 (6 bases). The TCR was taken from a woman aged 45-65 years in good health. Sample: blood. CDR3 sequence (DNA): TGTGCCAGCAGGTGGGAGGACTGGGATGAGACCCAGTACTTC. Encoded protein: CASRWEDWDETQYF.